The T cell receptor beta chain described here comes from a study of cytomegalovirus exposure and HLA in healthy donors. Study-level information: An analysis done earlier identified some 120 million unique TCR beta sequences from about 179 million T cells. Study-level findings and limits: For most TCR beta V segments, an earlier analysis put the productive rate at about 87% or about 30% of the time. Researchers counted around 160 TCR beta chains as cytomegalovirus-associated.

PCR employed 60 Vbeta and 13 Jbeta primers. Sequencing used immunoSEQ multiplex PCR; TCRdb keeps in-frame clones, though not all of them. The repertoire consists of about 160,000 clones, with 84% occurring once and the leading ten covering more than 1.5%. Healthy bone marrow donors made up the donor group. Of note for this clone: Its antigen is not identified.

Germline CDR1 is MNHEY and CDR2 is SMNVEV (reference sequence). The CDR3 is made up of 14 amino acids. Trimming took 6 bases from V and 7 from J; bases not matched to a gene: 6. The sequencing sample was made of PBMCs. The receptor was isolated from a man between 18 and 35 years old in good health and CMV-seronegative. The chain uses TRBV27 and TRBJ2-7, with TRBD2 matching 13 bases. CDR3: CASRLAGGPEEQYF. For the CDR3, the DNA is TGTGCCAGCAGACTAGCGGGAGGGCCCGAGGAGCAGTACTTC.